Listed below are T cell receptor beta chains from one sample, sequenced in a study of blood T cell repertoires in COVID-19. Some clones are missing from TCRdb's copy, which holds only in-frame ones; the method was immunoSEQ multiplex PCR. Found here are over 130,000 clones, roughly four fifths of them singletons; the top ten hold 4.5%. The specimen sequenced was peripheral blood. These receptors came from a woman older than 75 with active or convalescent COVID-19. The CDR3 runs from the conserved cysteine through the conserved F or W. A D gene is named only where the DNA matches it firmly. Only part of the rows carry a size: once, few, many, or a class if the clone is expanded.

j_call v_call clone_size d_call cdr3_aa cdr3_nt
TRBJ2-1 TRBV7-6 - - CASSSGRGLSSYNEQFF TGTGCCAGCAGCTCAGGCCGGGGACTTAGCTCCTACAATGAGCAGTTCTTC
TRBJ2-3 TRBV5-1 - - CASSLASTDTQYF TGCGCCAGCAGCTTGGCCTCCACAGATACGCAGTATTTT
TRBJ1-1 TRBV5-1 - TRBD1 CASSLVAGGTTEAFF TGCGCCAGCAGCTTGGTAGCAGGGGGGACCACTGAAGCTTTCTTT
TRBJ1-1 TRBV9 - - CASSLGSQGRTEAFF TGTGCCAGCAGCCTCGGCTCACAGGGTCGCACTGAAGCTTTCTTT
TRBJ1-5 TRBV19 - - CASSILGVSNQPQHF TGTGCCAGTAGTATACTAGGGGTTAGCAATCAGCCCCAGCATTTT
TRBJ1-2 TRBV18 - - CASSPTGQINYGYTF TGTGCCAGCTCACCGACCGGACAGATTAACTATGGCTACACCTTC
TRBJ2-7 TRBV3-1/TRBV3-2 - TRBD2 CASSQSSGGPYEQYF TGTGCCAGCAGCCAAAGTAGCGGGGGCCCCTACGAGCAGTACTTC
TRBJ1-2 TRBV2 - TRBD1 CASSQGATNYGYTF TGTGCCAGCAGTCAGGGGGCAACTAACTATGGCTACACCTTC
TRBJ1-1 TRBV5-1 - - CASSGLGPVNTEAFF TGCGCCAGCAGCGGACTCGGCCCAGTGAACACTGAAGCTTTCTTT
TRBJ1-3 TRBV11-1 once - CASSPTSNSGNTIYF TGTGCCAGCAGCCCAACATCAAACTCTGGAAACACCATATATTTT
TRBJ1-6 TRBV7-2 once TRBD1 CASSLGDRGSPLHF TGTGCCAGCAGCTTAGGGGACAGGGGTTCACCCCTCCACTTT
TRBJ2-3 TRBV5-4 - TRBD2 CASSFGGGGLTDTQYF TGTGCCAGCAGCTTCGGCGGGGGGGGGCTCACAGATACGCAGTATTTT
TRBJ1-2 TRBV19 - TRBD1 CASSVGQGAPDGYTF TGTGCCAGTAGTGTGGGACAGGGGGCGCCGGATGGCTACACCTTC
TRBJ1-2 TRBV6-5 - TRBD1 CASRTGGNYGYTF TGTGCCAGCAGGACAGGGGGGAACTATGGCTACACCTTC
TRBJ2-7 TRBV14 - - CASSGAVLREQYF TGTGCCAGCAGCGGGGCCGTTCTGCGCGAGCAGTACTTC
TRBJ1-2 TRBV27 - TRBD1 CASSLIPPGRTGSYTF TGTGCCAGCAGTTTAATTCCCCCCGGACGGACAGGAAGCTACACCTTC
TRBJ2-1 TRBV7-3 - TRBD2 CASSLGTSIDEQFF TGTGCCAGCAGCCTCGGGACTAGTATCGATGAGCAGTTCTTC
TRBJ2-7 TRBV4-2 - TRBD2 CASSQEPGLAAEQYF TGTGCCAGCAGCCAAGAACCGGGACTAGCGGCCGAGCAGTACTTC
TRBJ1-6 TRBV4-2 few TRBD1 CASSQVISTGDSPLHF TGTGCCAGCAGCCAAGTAATTTCGACAGGGGATTCACCCCTCCACTTT
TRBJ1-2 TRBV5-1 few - CASSLGSLNYGYTF TGCGCCAGCAGCTTGGGTTCACTTAACTATGGCTACACCTTC
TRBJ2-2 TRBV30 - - CAWTSNTGELFF TGTGCATGGACTTCCAACACCGGGGAGCTGTTTTTT
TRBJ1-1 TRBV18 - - CASSPTRGGTEAFF TGTGCCAGCTCACCAACAAGGGGTGGCACTGAAGCTTTCTTT
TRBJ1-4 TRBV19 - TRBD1 CASSIRGRGEKLFF TGTGCCAGTAGTATAAGGGGGCGAGGTGAAAAACTGTTTTTT
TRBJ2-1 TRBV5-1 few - CASSLAGKDEQFF TGCGCCAGCAGCTTGGCGGGGAAGGATGAGCAGTTCTTC
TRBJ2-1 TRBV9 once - CASSVDRRGENEQFF TGTGCCAGCAGCGTAGACCGGCGCGGGGAGAATGAGCAGTTCTTC
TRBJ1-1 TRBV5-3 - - CARSFGRGDLTEAFF TGTGCCAGAAGCTTTGGACGGGGGGACCTCACTGAAGCTTTCTTT
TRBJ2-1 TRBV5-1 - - CASSLARGRRHEQFF TGCGCCAGCAGCTTGGCTCGGGGTCGGAGACATGAGCAGTTCTTC
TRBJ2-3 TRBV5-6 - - CASSLGQTSTDTQYF TGTGCCAGCAGCTTGGGACAGACTAGCACAGATACGCAGTATTTT
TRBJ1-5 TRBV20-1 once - CSASVSTGYNQPQHF TGCAGTGCTAGTGTAAGTACAGGCTATAATCAGCCCCAGCATTTT
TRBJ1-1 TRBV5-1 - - CASSLSYGEAFF TGCGCCAGCAGCTTGTCTTACGGTGAAGCTTTCTTT
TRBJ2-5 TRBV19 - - CASSIDGSGGQETQYF TGTGCCAGTAGTATAGATGGTAGCGGAGGCCAAGAGACCCAGTACTTC
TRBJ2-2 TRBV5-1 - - CASSGLGARMNTGELFF TGCGCCAGCAGCGGCCTTGGGGCTCGGATGAACACCGGGGAGCTGTTTTTT
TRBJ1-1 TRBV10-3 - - CAISEFGGGGTGTEAFF TGTGCCATCAGTGAGTTTGGGGGTGGAGGGACGGGCACTGAAGCTTTCTTT
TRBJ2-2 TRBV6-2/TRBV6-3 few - CASSYMRGGELFF TGTGCCAGCAGTTACATGCGGGGCGGGGAGCTGTTTTTT
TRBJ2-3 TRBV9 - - CASSAPQLGGTDTQYF TGTGCCAGCAGCGCTCCTCAGTTGGGAGGCACAGATACGCAGTATTTT
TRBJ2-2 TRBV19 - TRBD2 CASRTSGMNTGELFF TGTGCCAGCCGGACTAGCGGGATGAACACCGGGGAGCTGTTTTTT